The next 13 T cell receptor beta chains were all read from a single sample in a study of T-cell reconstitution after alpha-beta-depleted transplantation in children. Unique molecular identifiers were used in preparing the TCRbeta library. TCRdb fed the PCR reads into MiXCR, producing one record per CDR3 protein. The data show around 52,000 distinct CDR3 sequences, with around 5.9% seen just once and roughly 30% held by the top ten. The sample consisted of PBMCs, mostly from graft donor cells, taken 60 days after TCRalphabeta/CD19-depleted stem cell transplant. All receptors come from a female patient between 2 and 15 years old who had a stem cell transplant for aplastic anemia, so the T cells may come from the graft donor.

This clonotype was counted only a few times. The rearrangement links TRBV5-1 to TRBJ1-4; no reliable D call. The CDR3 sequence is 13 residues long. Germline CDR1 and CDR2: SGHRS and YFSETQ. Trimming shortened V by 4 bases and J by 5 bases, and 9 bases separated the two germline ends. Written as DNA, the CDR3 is TGCGCCAGCAGCCCTACAGCCAATGAAAAACTGTTTTTT. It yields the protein CASSPTANEKLFF.

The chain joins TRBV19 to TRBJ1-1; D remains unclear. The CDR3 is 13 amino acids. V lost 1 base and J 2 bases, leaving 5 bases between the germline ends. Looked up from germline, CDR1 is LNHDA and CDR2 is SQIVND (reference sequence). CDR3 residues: CASSIGANTEAFF. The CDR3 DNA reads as TGTGCCAGTAGTATAGGGGCAAACACTGAAGCTTTCTTT.

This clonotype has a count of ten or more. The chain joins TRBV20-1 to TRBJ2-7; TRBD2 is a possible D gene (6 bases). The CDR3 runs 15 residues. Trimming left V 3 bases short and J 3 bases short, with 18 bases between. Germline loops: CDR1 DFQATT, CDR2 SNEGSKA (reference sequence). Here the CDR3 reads CSARAPSGGVYEQYF. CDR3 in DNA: TGCAGTGCTAGGGCCCCCTCCGGGGGAGTCTACGAGCAGTACTTC.

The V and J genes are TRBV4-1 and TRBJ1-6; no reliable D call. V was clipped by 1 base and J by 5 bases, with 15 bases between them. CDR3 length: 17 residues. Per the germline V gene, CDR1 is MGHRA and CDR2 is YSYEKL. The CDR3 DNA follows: TGCGCCAGCAGCCAAGGCTACAGCCCTTATGATAATTCACCCCTCCACTTT. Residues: CASSQGYSPYDNSPLHF.

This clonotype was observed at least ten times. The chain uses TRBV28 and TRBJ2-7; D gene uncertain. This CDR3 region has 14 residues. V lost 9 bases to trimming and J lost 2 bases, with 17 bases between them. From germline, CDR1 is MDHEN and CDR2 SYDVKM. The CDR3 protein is CASCFQWEPYEQYF. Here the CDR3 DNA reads TGTGCCAGTTGTTTTCAGTGGGAACCCTACGAGCAGTACTTC.

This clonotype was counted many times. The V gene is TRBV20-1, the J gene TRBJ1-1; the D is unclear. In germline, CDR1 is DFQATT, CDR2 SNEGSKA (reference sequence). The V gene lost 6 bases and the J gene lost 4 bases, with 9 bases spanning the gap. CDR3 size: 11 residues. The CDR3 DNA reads TGCAGTGCCACGGCTGCCACTGAAGCTTTCTTT. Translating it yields CSATAATEAFF.

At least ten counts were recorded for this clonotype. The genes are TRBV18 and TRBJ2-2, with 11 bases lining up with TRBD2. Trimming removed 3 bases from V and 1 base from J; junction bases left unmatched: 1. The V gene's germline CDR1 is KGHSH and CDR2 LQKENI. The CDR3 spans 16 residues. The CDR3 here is CASSPGLAGNTGELFF. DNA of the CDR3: TGTGCCAGCTCACCCGGACTAGCGGGGAACACCGGGGAGCTGTTTTTT.

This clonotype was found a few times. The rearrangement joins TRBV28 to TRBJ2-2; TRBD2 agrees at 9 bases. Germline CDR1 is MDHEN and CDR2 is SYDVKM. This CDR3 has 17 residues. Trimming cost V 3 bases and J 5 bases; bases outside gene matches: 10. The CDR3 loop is CASSFRGSGGWTGELFF. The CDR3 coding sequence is TGTGCCAGCAGTTTTAGGGGTAGCGGGGGCTGGACCGGGGAGCTGTTTTTT.

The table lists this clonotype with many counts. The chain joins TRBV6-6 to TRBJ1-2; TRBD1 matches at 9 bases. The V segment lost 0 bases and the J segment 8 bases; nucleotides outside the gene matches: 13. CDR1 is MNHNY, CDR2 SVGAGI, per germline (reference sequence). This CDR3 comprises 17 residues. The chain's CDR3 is CASSYSTSRTGEEGYTF. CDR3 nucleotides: TGTGCCAGCAGTTACTCGACCTCCAGGACAGGGGAAGAGGGCTACACCTTC.

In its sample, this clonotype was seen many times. The CDR3: CSARGGQGTAKNIQYF. The CDR3 DNA reads TGCAGTGCTAGGGGCGGACAGGGGACGGCCAAAAACATTCAGTACTTC. The rearrangement links TRBV20-1 to TRBJ2-4; 9 bases are a match to TRBD1. The germline gives CDR1 DFQATT, CDR2 SNEGSKA (reference sequence). The CDR3 is made up of 16 amino acids. V was pared by 3 bases and J by 1 base, with 7 bases of the junction left unmatched.

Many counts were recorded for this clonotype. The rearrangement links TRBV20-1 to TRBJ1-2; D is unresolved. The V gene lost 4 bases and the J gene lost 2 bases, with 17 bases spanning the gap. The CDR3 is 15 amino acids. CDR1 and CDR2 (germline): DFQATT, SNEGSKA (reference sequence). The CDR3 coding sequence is TGCAGTGCTACACCGGCGGAGGCGAGGAACTATGGCTACACCTTC. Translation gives CSATPAEARNYGYTF.

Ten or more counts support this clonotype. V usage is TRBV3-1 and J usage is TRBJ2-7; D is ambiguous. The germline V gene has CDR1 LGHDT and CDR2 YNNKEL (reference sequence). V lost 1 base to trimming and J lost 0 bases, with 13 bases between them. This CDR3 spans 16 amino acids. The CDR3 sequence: CASSQVVTSSSYEQYF. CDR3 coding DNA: TGTGCCAGCAGCCAAGTAGTGACTTCTAGCTCCTACGAGCAGTACTTC.

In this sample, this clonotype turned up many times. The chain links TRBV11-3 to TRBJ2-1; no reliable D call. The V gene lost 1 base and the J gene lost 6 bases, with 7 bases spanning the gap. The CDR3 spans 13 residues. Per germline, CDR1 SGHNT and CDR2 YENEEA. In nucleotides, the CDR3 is TGTGCCAGCAGCTTAGCGGTAGGCAATGAGCAGTTCTTC. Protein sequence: CASSLAVGNEQFF.